This T cell receptor beta chain was documented in a study of neurological immune-mediated disorders. TCRdb re-called the 5' RACE reads with MiXCR, one entry per CDR3 protein. This sample yields 65,000 to 85,000 distinct CDR3 sequences, of which 5.8% are seen a single time; roughly 7.9% belongs to the top ten. Germline CDR1 and CDR2: SGHRS and YFSETQ. The CDR3 loop spans 14 amino acids. Trimming shortened V by 0 bases and J by 3 bases, and 10 bases separated the two germline ends. This clonotype was detected many times. Time point of the sample: longitudinal time-point 2. The rearrangement joins TRBV5-1 to TRBJ2-7, with a weak D call TRBD2 (6 bases). The TCR sequence derives from a woman aged 55 to 70 with multiple sclerosis. Sequencing was done on a sample of PBMCs. CDR3 sequence: CASSLDGGFYEQYF. DNA for the CDR3: TGCGCCAGCAGCTTGGACGGGGGATTCTACGAGCAGTACTTC.